These T cell receptor beta chains were read from a single sample in a study of T cells in Graves' hyperthyroidism and ophthalmopathy. TCRdb processed the multiplex PCR reads anew with MiXCR; each CDR3 protein has one entry. This sample carries about 420,000 distinct CDR3 sequences, more than 15% of them seen once, and the ten largest clones take around 14%. Sequenced: blood. All receptors derive from a young woman with Graves' hyperthyroidism. Each CDR3 is given with its conserved first and last residue. D genes are given only for firm matches. Size tells how often a clone was seen (once, few, many) or the class of an expanded clone, and some rows leave it out.

size: many; length: 14; D: -; V: TRBV20-1; J: TRBJ2-1; DNA: TGCAGTGCCCGCCCGGAGGGAGGGGGGAATGAGCAGTTCTTC; CDR3: CSARPEGGGNEQFF
size: -; length: 16; D: -; V: TRBV24-1; J: TRBJ2-3; DNA: TGTGCCACCAGTGATTTGCGGTCCATTTCCACAGATACGCAGTATTTT; CDR3: CATSDLRSISTDTQYF
size: -; length: 15; D: TRBD2; V: TRBV14; J: TRBJ2-2; DNA: TGTGCCAGCAGCCCTAGCGGGTCGGGCACCGGGGAGCTGTTTTTT; CDR3: CASSPSGSGTGELFF
size: many; length: 15; D: TRBD2; V: TRBV2; J: TRBJ2-2; DNA: TGTGCCAGCAGTGAGGGGGGGAAGGGCACCGGGGAGCTGTTTTTT; CDR3: CASSEGGKGTGELFF
size: -; length: 14; D: -; V: TRBV4-1; J: TRBJ2-5; DNA: TGCGCCAGCAGCCAAGTAAGGGGAGCGGAGACCCAGTACTTC; CDR3: CASSQVRGAETQYF
size: -; length: 16; D: -; V: TRBV6-2/TRBV6-3; J: TRBJ2-7; DNA: TGTGCCAGCAGTTACTCACGGACTAAGACATCCTACGAGCAGTACTTC; CDR3: CASSYSRTKTSYEQYF
size: many; length: 14; D: -; V: TRBV2; J: TRBJ2-4; DNA: TGTGCCAGCCGGCAGGGTCTAGCCAAAAACATTCAGTACTTC; CDR3: CASRQGLAKNIQYF
size: many; length: 15; D: TRBD1; V: TRBV10-3; J: TRBJ1-1; DNA: TGTGCCATCAGGGAGGGACAGGAAATGAACACTGAAGCTTTCTTT; CDR3: CAIREGQEMNTEAFF
size: few; length: 14; D: TRBD1; V: TRBV19; J: TRBJ2-1; DNA: TGTGCCACCATAGACAGGGGGGGACACAATGAGCAGTTCTTC; CDR3: CATIDRGGHNEQFF
size: -; length: 14; D: TRBD2; V: TRBV6-5; J: TRBJ2-3; DNA: TGTGCCAGCAGTTCCGGGGGGGACACAGATACGCAGTATTTT; CDR3: CASSSGGDTDTQYF
size: many; length: 14; D: -; V: TRBV5-8; J: TRBJ1-4; DNA: TGTGCCAGCAGCTTGACCTTATTGGATGAAAAACTGTTTTTT; CDR3: CASSLTLLDEKLFF
size: many; length: 14; D: -; V: TRBV27; J: TRBJ2-7; DNA: TGTGCCAGCAGTCCTCAGGTAGGGGGCTACGAGCAGTACTTC; CDR3: CASSPQVGGYEQYF
size: few; length: 13; D: -; V: TRBV20-1; J: TRBJ2-3; DNA: TGCAGTGCTAGAGGGAGGGACCCCCGTACGCAGTATTTT; CDR3: CSARGRDPRTQYF
size: -; length: 13; D: -; V: TRBV11-2; J: TRBJ2-1; DNA: TGTGCCAGCGCCATAGTACGTGCGAGAGAGCAGTTCTTC; CDR3: CASAIVRAREQFF
size: many; length: 18; D: TRBD2; V: TRBV28; J: TRBJ2-1; DNA: TGTGCCAGCAGTAGGACTAGCGGGAGCGGTATGGGGAGCAATGAGCAGTTCTTC; CDR3: CASSRTSGSGMGSNEQFF
size: many; length: 14; D: TRBD1; V: TRBV5-5; J: TRBJ1-4; DNA: TGTGCCAGCAGGCGGCCCGGGACAGGTGAAAAACTGTTTTTT; CDR3: CASRRPGTGEKLFF
size: many; length: 15; D: -; V: TRBV12-5; J: TRBJ2-1; DNA: TGTGCTAGTGGTTTCCCCGGGAGCTCCTACAATGAGCAGTTCTTC; CDR3: CASGFPGSSYNEQFF
size: -; length: 15; D: TRBD1; V: TRBV24-1; J: TRBJ2-3; DNA: TGTGCCACCAGTGACGCCGGGACAGGGCCAGATACGCAGTATTTT; CDR3: CATSDAGTGPDTQYF
size: many; length: 14; D: TRBD1; V: TRBV3-1; J: TRBJ2-5; DNA: TGTGCCAGCAGCCCGGGACAGGTCGGGGAGACCCAGTACTTC; CDR3: CASSPGQVGETQYF
size: many; length: 20; D: TRBD1; V: TRBV20-1; J: TRBJ1-4; DNA: TGCAGTGCTTCTACCCGCTATGACAGGGGGCAAGGATCAGTATATGAAAAACTGTTTTTT; CDR3: CSASTRYDRGQGSVYEKLFF
size: -; length: 16; D: TRBD2; V: TRBV3-1; J: TRBJ2-7; DNA: TGTGCCAGCAGCCAAGCCGGGGGGGATCATTTTTACGAGCAGTACTTC; CDR3: CASSQAGGDHFYEQYF
size: many; length: 14; D: -; V: TRBV5-1; J: TRBJ2-7; DNA: TGCGCCAGCAGAGAGCCGGGACTCACCTACGAGCAGTACTTC; CDR3: CASREPGLTYEQYF
size: -; length: 13; D: -; V: TRBV4-3; J: TRBJ2-5; DNA: TGCGCCAGCAGCCAAGATCGGGGGAAGACCCAGTACTTC; CDR3: CASSQDRGKTQYF
size: -; length: 14; D: -; V: TRBV19; J: TRBJ1-5; DNA: TGTGCCGCAACCCGGGGGCCTGGCAATCAGCCCCAGCATTTT; CDR3: CAATRGPGNQPQHF
size: -; length: 16; D: TRBD2; V: TRBV24-1; J: TRBJ2-5; DNA: TGTGCCACCAGTGATGGGGCGGGGGGCACACAAGAGACCCAGTACTTC; CDR3: CATSDGAGGTQETQYF
size: many; length: 15; D: TRBD1; V: TRBV5-6; J: TRBJ2-7; DNA: TGTGCCAGCAGCTTACACGACAGGGCCCTCCGGGAGCAGTACTTC; CDR3: CASSLHDRALREQYF
size: -; length: 15; D: -; V: TRBV7-2; J: TRBJ1-2; DNA: TGTGCCAGCAGCTTAGCGGGGGGGCCAGGTTATGGCTACACCTTC; CDR3: CASSLAGGPGYGYTF
size: -; length: 15; D: TRBD1; V: TRBV27; J: TRBJ2-7; DNA: TGTGCCAGCAGTTCCACGAACAGGGGGCGATGGGAGCAGTACTTC; CDR3: CASSSTNRGRWEQYF
size: many; length: 16; D: -; V: TRBV6-2/TRBV6-3; J: TRBJ2-7; DNA: TGTGCCAGCAGTTGGGCAACATCGACTCGTTCCTACGAGCAGTACTTC; CDR3: CASSWATSTRSYEQYF
size: -; length: 15; D: TRBD2; V: TRBV6-5; J: TRBJ2-3; DNA: TGTGCCAGCAGTTACTCGGGACTAGCGAGAGATACGCAGTATTTT; CDR3: CASSYSGLARDTQYF
size: many; length: 15; D: TRBD2; V: TRBV6-1; J: TRBJ2-1; DNA: TGTGCCAGCAGTGAAGAGGGACTAGCCCTTAGAATAAAGTTCTTC; CDR3: CASSEEGLALRIKFF
size: many; length: 16; D: TRBD2; V: TRBV28; J: TRBJ2-1; DNA: TGTGCCAGCAGTTCGCACTCTAGCGGGAGAACGCATGAGCAGTTCTTC; CDR3: CASSSHSSGRTHEQFF
size: many; length: 14; D: -; V: TRBV15; J: TRBJ1-5; DNA: TGTGCCACCAGCAGAGATCAGGGAGATCAGCCCCAGCATTTT; CDR3: CATSRDQGDQPQHF
size: -; length: 16; D: -; V: TRBV4-1; J: TRBJ2-1; DNA: TGCGCCAGCAGCCAAGAGCGGGCGTTATCCTACAATGAGCAGTTCTTC; CDR3: CASSQERALSYNEQFF
size: many; length: 16; D: TRBD2; V: TRBV27; J: TRBJ2-5; DNA: TGTGCCAGCAGTTACCTAGCGGGAGGGCCAGGGGCTAACCAGTACTTC; CDR3: CASSYLAGGPGANQYF
size: -; length: 11; D: -; V: TRBV12-3/TRBV12-4; J: TRBJ2-1; DNA: TGTGCCACCTCTCTGTGGTATGAGCAGTTCTTC; CDR3: CATSLWYEQFF
size: few; length: 15; D: -; V: TRBV4-3; J: TRBJ2-7; DNA: TGCGCCAGCAGCCAAGATGTCTACAGTTCCTACGAGCAGTACTTC; CDR3: CASSQDVYSSYEQYF
size: -; length: 13; D: -; V: TRBV20-1; J: TRBJ1-6; DNA: TGCAGTGCTATCGGACGGCCAAATTCACCCCTCCACTTT; CDR3: CSAIGRPNSPLHF
size: many; length: 16; D: TRBD1; V: TRBV5-1; J: TRBJ2-3; DNA: TGCGCCAGCAGCTTGGCTGGGACAGGGTCAACAGATACGCAGTATTTT; CDR3: CASSLAGTGSTDTQYF
size: many; length: 12; D: -; V: TRBV10-2; J: TRBJ1-1; DNA: TGCGCCAGCAGTGCCGGTTACCAGGAAGCTTTCTTT; CDR3: CASSAGYQEAFF
size: many; length: 16; D: TRBD2; V: TRBV3-1; J: TRBJ2-4; DNA: TGTGCCAGCAGCCAAGATACAGCGGGGTCCAAAAACATTCAGTACTTC; CDR3: CASSQDTAGSKNIQYF
size: many; length: 14; D: TRBD1; V: TRBV12-3/TRBV12-4; J: TRBJ1-5; DNA: TGTGCCAGCAGGAAGGGACAGTCAGGGCAGCCCCAGCATTTT; CDR3: CASRKGQSGQPQHF
size: -; length: 15; D: TRBD2; V: TRBV20-1; J: TRBJ2-1; DNA: TGCAGTGCTAGAGAGGGACTACTCCCTTACAATGAGCAGTTCTTC; CDR3: CSAREGLLPYNEQFF
size: few; length: 16; D: TRBD1; V: TRBV5-6; J: TRBJ2-2; DNA: TGTGCCAGCAGCTCTCAGGGGGCTTTTTACACCGGGGAGCTGTTTTTT; CDR3: CASSSQGAFYTGELFF
size: -; length: 16; D: -; V: TRBV5-5; J: TRBJ1-5; DNA: TGTGCCAGCAGCCGGGGGGCAGGGGCTTTGAATCAGCCCCAGCATTTT; CDR3: CASSRGAGALNQPQHF
size: many; length: 14; D: -; V: TRBV2; J: TRBJ1-1; DNA: TGTGCCAGCAGTTACAGGACGGGATACACTGAAGCTTTCTTT; CDR3: CASSYRTGYTEAFF
size: many; length: 16; D: TRBD2; V: TRBV20-1; J: TRBJ2-3; DNA: TGCAGTCTGGGGACTAGCGGGAGGGCTAGCACAGATACGCAGTATTTT; CDR3: CSLGTSGRASTDTQYF
size: many; length: 18; D: -; V: TRBV4-1; J: TRBJ2-4; DNA: TGCGCCAGCAGCCAAGGGGTTGTGGCGGGAAGAAGGAAAAACATTCAGTACTTC; CDR3: CASSQGVVAGRRKNIQYF
size: once; length: 15; D: -; V: TRBV6-2/TRBV6-3; J: TRBJ2-1; DNA: TGTGCCAGCAGCCTACGGACAGTAACCTACAATGAGCAGTTCTTC; CDR3: CASSLRTVTYNEQFF
size: few; length: 13; D: -; V: TRBV10-2; J: TRBJ2-3; DNA: TGCGCCAGCAGTGACGGGTTATCAGATACGCAGTATTTT; CDR3: CASSDGLSDTQYF
size: many; length: 15; D: -; V: TRBV12-3/TRBV12-4; J: TRBJ1-3; DNA: TGTGCCAGCAGTCCCATCGGTCCCTCTGGAAACACCATATATTTT; CDR3: CASSPIGPSGNTIYF
size: many; length: 14; D: -; V: TRBV11-2; J: TRBJ1-2; DNA: TGTGCCAGCAGCTTAGACAGGGCCCTAGGGGGCTACACCTTC; CDR3: CASSLDRALGGYTF
size: many; length: 12; D: TRBD2; V: TRBV12-3/TRBV12-4; J: TRBJ2-5; DNA: TGTGCCAGCACGGGAGGTGTGGAGACCCAGTACTTC; CDR3: CASTGGVETQYF
size: many; length: 13; D: -; V: TRBV12-3/TRBV12-4; J: TRBJ1-1; DNA: TGTGCCAGCACCCTCGTTTGGAACACTGAAGCTTTCTTT; CDR3: CASTLVWNTEAFF
size: -; length: 17; D: -; V: TRBV19; J: TRBJ2-1; DNA: TGTGCCAGTAGTATCGATTACCCCTCAAGCTCCTACAATGAGCAGTTCTTC; CDR3: CASSIDYPSSSYNEQFF